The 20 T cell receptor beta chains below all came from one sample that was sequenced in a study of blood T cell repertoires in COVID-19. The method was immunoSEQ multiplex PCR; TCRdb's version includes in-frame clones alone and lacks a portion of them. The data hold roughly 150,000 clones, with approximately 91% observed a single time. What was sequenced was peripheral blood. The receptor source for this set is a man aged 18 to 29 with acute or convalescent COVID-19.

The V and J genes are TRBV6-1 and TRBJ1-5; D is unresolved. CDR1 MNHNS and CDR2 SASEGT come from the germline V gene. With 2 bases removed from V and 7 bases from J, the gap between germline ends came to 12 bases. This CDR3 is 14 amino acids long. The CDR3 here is CASSEIGYGQPQHF. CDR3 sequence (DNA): TGTGCCAGCAGTGAAATCGGGTATGGGCAGCCCCAGCATTTT.

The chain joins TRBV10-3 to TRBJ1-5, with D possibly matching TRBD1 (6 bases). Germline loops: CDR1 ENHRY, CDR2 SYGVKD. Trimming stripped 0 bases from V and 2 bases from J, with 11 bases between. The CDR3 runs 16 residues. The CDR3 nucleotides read TGTGCCATCAGTGAGTCGGGGGCAGGGGGCAATCAGCCCCAGCATTTT. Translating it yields CAISESGAGGNQPQHF.

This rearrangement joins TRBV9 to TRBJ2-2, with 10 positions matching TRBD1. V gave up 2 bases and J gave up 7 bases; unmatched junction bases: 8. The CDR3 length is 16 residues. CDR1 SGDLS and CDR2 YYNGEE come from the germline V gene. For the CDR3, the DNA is TGTGCCAGCAGCGTGGCAGACAGGGGGCGAAGCGGGGAGCTGTTTTTT. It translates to CASSVADRGRSGELFF. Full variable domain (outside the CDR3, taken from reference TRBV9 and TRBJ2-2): DSGVTQTPKHLITATGQRVTLRCSPRSGDLSVYWYQQSLDQGLQFLIQYYNGEERAKGNILERFSAQQFPDLHSELNLSSLELGDSALYFCASSVADRGRSGELFFGEGSRLTVL.

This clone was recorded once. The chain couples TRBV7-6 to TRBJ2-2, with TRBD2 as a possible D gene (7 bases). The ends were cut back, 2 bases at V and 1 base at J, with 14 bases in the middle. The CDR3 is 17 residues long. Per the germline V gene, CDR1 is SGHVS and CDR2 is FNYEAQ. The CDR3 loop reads CASSLRGTGGNTGELFF. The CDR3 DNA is TGTGCCAGCAGCTTAAGGGGGACGGGGGGGAACACCGGGGAGCTGTTTTTT.

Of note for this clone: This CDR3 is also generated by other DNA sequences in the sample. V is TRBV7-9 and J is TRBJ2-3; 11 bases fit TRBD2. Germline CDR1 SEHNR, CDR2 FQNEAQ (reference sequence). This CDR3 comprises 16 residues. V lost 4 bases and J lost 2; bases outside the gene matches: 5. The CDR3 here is CASSSRSGGATDTQYF. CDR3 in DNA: TGTGCCAGCAGCTCCCGTAGCGGGGGGGCCACAGATACGCAGTATTTT.

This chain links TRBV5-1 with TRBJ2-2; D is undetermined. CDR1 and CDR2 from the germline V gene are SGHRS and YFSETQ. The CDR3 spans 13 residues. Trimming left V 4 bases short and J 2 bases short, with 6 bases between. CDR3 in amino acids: CASSGRNTGELFF. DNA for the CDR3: TGCGCCAGCAGCGGTAGAAACACCGGGGAGCTGTTTTTT.

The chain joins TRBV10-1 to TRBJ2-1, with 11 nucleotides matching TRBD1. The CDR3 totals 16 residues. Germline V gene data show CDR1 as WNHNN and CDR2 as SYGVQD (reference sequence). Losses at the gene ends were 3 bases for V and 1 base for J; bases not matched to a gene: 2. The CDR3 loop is CASSDGTGGSYNEQFF. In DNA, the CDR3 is TGCGCCAGCAGTGACGGGACAGGGGGGTCCTACAATGAGCAGTTCTTC.

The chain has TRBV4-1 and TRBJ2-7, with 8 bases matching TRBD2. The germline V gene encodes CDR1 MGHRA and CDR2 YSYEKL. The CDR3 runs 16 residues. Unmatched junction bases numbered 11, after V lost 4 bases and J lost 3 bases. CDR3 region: CASSLAGTRPIYEQYF. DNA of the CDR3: TGCGCCAGCAGCCTAGCCGGGACTAGACCAATCTACGAGCAGTACTTC.

CDR3 residues: CASSQDGSGGLQETQYF. In nucleotides, the CDR3 is TGTGCCAGCAGCCAAGATGGATCCGGGGGACTTCAAGAGACCCAGTACTTC. The chain links TRBV3-1 (or the pseudogene TRBV3-2) to TRBJ2-5; TRBD2 is a possible D gene (6 bases). Germline values: CDR1 LGHDT, CDR2 YNNKEL (reference sequence). Trimming stripped 0 bases from V and 2 bases from J, with 16 bases between. This CDR3 region has 17 residues.

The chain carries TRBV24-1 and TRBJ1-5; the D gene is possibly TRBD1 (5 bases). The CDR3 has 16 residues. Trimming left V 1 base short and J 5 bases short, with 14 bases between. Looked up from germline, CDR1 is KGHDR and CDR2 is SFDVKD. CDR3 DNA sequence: TGTGCCACCAGTGATTTAGGCGGGGGTTGTGATCAGCCCCAGCATTTT. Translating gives CATSDLGGGCDQPQHF.

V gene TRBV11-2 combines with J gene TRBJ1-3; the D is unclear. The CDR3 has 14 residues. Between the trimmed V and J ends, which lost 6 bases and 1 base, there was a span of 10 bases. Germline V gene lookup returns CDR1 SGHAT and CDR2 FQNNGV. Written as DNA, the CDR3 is TGTGCCAGCAGGCCCGGAGGGTCTGGAAACACCATATATTTT. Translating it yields CASRPGGSGNTIYF.

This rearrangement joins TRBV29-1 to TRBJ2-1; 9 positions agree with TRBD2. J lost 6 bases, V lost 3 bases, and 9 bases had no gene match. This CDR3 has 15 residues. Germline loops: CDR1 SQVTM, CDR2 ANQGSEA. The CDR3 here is CSVELSGSGGNEQFF. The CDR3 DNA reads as TGCAGCGTTGAGCTTAGCGGGAGTGGGGGCAATGAGCAGTTCTTC.

The CDR3 DNA follows: TGTGCCCCCCAGCGGGGAAACACCATATATTTT. Translation gives CAPQRGNTIYF. The chain joins TRBV6-6 to TRBJ1-3; no reliable D call. With 11 bases removed from V and 4 bases from J, the gap between germline ends came to 9 bases. Per the germline V gene, CDR1 is MNHNY and CDR2 is SVGAGI (reference sequence). This CDR3 comprises 11 residues.

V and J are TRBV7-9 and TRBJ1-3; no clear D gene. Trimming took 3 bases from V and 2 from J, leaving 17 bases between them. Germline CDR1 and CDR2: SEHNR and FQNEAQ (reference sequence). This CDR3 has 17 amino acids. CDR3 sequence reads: CASSFPESGFAGNTIYF. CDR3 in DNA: TGTGCCAGCAGCTTTCCCGAGAGCGGTTTTGCTGGAAACACCATATATTTT.

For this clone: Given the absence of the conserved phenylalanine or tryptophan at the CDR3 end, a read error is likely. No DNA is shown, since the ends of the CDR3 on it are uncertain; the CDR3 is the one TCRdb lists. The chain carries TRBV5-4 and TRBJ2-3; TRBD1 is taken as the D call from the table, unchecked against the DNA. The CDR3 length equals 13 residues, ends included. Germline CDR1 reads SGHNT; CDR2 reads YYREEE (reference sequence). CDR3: CASSLVSRGWLFG.

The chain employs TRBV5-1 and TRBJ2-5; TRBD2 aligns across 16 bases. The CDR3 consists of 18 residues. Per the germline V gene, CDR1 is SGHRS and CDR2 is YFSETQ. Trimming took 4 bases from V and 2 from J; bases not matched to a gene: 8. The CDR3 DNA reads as TGCGCCAGCAGCCCTCCGGGACTAGCGGGAGGGAAACAAGAGACCCAGTACTTC. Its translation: CASSPPGLAGGKQETQYF.

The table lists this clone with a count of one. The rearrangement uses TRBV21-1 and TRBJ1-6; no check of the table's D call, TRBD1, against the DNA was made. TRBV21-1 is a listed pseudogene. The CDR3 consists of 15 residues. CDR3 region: CASKGQGAPRAPLHF. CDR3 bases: TGTGCCAGCAAGGGACAGGGGGCTCCAAGGGCGCCCCTCCACTTT.

The CDR3 DNA reads TGTGCCATCAGTGCCCACGGCGGGGGGTCCTACAATGAGCAGTTCTTC. Translating it yields CAISAHGGGSYNEQFF. This rearrangement joins TRBV10-3 to TRBJ2-1, with TRBD2 matching 8 bases. The J segment lost 1 base and the V segment lost 4 bases, leaving 6 bases of the junction unmatched. Germline V gene sequence: CDR1 ENHRY, CDR2 SYGVKD. The CDR3 covers 16 residues.

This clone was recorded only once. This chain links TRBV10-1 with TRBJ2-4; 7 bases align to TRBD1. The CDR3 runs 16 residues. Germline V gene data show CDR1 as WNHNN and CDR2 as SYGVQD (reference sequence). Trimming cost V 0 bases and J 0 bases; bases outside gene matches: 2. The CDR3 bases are TGCGCCAGCAGTGAGTCGCAGGGGGAAGCCAAAAACATTCAGTACTTC. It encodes CASSESQGEAKNIQYF.

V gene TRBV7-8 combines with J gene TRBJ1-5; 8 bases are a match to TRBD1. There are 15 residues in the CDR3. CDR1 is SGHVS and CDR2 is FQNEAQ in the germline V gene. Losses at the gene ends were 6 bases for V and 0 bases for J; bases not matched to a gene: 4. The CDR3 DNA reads TGTGCCAGCAGTCCGGGACAGGCTAGCAATCAGCCCCAGCATTTT. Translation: CASSPGQASNQPQHF. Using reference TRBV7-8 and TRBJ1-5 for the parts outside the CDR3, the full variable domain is GAGVSQSPRYKVAKRGQDVALRCDPISGHVSLFWYQQALGQGPEFLTYFQNEAQLDKSGLPSDRFFAERPEGSVSTLKIQRTQQEDSAVYLCASSPGQASNQPQHFGDGTRLSIL.